This TCR beta chain was sequenced for a study of T cell responses to AZD1222 COVID-19 vaccine. Study results and caveats: After the peak T cell response, and only then, were repertoires sampled.

The data were produced by immunoSEQ multiplex PCR, yet TCRdb's version contains in-frame clones alone and is incomplete. The table shows 70,000 to 75,000 clones, with roughly 80% occurring only once. V lost 6 bases and J 5 bases, leaving 19 bases between the germline ends. Germline CDR1 LNHDA, CDR2 SQIVND (reference sequence). The CDR3 has 16 amino acids. About this clone itself: Its cognate antigen is unknown.

The clonotype originates from an adult who received the AZD1222 COVID-19 vaccine. The chain combines TRBV19 with TRBJ2-2, with D possibly TRBD2 on 6 matching bases. Sample: peripheral blood, taken 28 days after the second AZD1222 dose. CDR3 amino acids: CASRGLTRSWTGELFF. In DNA form, the CDR3 reads TGTGCCAGTAGGGGACTGACTCGATCCTGGACCGGGGAGCTGTTTTTT.